This entry concerns a single TCR beta chain. The target antigen is unknown. TCRdb reprocessed the 5' RACE reads via MiXCR and lists one record per CDR3 protein. Here the sample spans fewer than 450,000 distinct CDR3 sequences, 17% being singletons. This specimen comes from a study of CD8 T cells in ankylosing spondylitis. General observations from the study: It appeared that ankylosing spondylitis blood was characterized by a TCR beta motif of eight highly homologous variants.

The J segment lost 2 bases and the V segment lost 5 bases, leaving 0 bases of the junction unmatched. CDR1 and CDR2 from the germline V gene are GTSNPN and SVGIG (reference sequence). The CDR3 spans 12 residues. The source of this sequence is a male donor with ankylosing spondylitis. What was sequenced was blood, either unsorted or a sorted T cell fraction (not recorded which). V is TRBV30 and J is TRBJ1-2; 9 bases match TRBD1. The CDR3 region has the DNA TGTGCCTGGGGACAGGGGAACTATGGCTACACCTTC. Translated, it gives CAWGQGNYGYTF.